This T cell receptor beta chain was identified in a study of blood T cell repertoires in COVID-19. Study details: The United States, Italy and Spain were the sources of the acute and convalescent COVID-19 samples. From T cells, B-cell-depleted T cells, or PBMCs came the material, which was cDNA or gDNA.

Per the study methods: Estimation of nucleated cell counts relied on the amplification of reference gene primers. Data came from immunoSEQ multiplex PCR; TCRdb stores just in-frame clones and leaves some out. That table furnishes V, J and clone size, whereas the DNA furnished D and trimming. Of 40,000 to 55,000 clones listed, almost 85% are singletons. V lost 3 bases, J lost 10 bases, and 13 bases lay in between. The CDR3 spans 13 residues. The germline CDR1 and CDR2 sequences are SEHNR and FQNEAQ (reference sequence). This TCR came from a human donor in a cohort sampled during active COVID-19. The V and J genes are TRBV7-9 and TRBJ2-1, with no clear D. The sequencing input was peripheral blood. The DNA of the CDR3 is TGTGCCAGCAGCTTCCCAAGCGTCCGGGAGCAGTTCTTC. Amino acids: CASSFPSVREQFF.